This T cell receptor (beta chain) was identified in a study of Ad26.COV2.S vaccination and SARS-CoV-2 variants. About the research overall: In the study, Ad26.COV2.S was injected intramuscularly once, or twice 56 days apart.

Trimming removed 1 base from V and 5 bases from J, with 17 bases in between. Germline V gives CDR1 LGHNA, CDR2 YSLEER. The CDR3 totals 17 residues. Sequencing used immunoSEQ multiplex PCR; TCRdb keeps in-frame clones, though not all of them. Of more than 400,000 clones listed, over 80% are singletons. Documented treatment: some 20 received Ad26.COV2.S at low or high dose, single or two shots; 5 received placebo; per-sample allocation not given. All samples were drawn on day 63, counting from the first vaccine or placebo injection. The vaccine antigen was prefusion-stabilized Wuhan SARS-CoV-2 spike. The sequence was obtained from a person between 18 and 60 years old who received the Ad26.COV2.S COVID-19 vaccine or a placebo. The chain employs TRBV4-3 and TRBJ2-2; D gene ambiguous. The sequencing here drew on peripheral blood, taken in a trial of Ad26.COV2.S vaccine versus placebo. The CDR3 loop is CASSQVSVALQTGELFF. The CDR3 bases are TGCGCCAGCAGCCAAGTCTCCGTTGCCCTTCAGACCGGGGAGCTGTTTTTT.